A single sample gave rise to the 9 T cell receptor beta chains below, sequenced in a study of blood T cell repertoires in COVID-19. The assay was immunoSEQ multiplex PCR, and TCRdb's table has in-frame clones only and misses some. The sample lists about 140,000 clones, more than 65% occurring once. Sequencing used peripheral blood. The receptors come from a woman aged 55-70 years with acute or convalescent COVID-19.

The gene calls are TRBV5-1 and TRBJ1-2; TRBD1 agrees at 9 bases. CDR1 and CDR2 (germline): SGHRS, YFSETQ. There are 15 residues in the CDR3. Trimming cost V 5 bases and J 4 bases; bases outside gene matches: 9. The CDR3 is CASSSVTGGSYGYTF. CDR3 DNA: TGCGCCAGCAGTTCGGTGACAGGGGGGTCCTATGGCTACACCTTC.

The chain's CDR3 is CASTPSSSGNTIYF. In DNA form, the CDR3 reads TGCGCCAGCACTCCAAGTAGCTCTGGAAACACCATATATTTT. The V and J genes are TRBV10-2 and TRBJ1-3; D unresolved. Germline V lookup: CDR1 WSHSY, CDR2 SAAADI. The CDR3 contains 14 residues. V lost 7 bases, J lost 0 bases, and 10 bases lay in between.

The chain recombines TRBV14 with TRBJ2-3; 8 bases align to TRBD2. The germline V gene has CDR1 SGHDN and CDR2 FVKESK. The V and J ends lost 1 base and 0 bases, in that order; junction bases with no gene match: 0. The CDR3 covers 15 residues. CDR3 sequence (DNA): TGTGCCAGCAGCCAAGTAGCGGGAAGCACAGATACGCAGTATTTT. Translated: CASSQVAGSTDTQYF.

This sequence joins TRBV28 and TRBJ2-7; D is possibly TRBD1 (6 bases). The germline V and J ends were trimmed by 6 bases and 1 base, with 10 bases remaining between them. CDR1 is MDHEN and CDR2 is SYDVKM in the germline V gene. The CDR3 runs to 13 residues. For the CDR3, the DNA is TGTGCCAGCAGACAAGGACAGTCCTACGAGCAGTACTTC. Its translation: CASRQGQSYEQYF.

In this sample, this clone turned up once. The rearrangement links TRBV5-1 to TRBJ1-1, with 7 bases identical to TRBD1. This CDR3 spans 14 amino acids. Germline CDR1 is SGHRS and CDR2 is YFSETQ. V dropped 5 bases and J dropped 0; count of bases not matched to a gene: 4. CDR3 region: CASRLTGMNTEAFF. CDR3 nucleotides: TGCGCCAGCAGACTGACAGGGATGAACACTGAAGCTTTCTTT.

The chain is built from TRBV12-3 or TRBV12-4 and TRBJ2-7; D possibly corresponds to TRBD2 (7 bases). The V gene lost 5 bases and the J gene lost 6 bases, with 11 bases spanning the gap. CDR3 length equals 12 residues. The CDR3 DNA reads TGTGCCAGCAGTCCCCGGGGGGCCGAGCAGTACTTC. It translates to CASSPRGAEQYF.

This rearrangement joins TRBV5-6 to TRBJ1-6; D is undetermined. The germline V gene has CDR1 SGHDT and CDR2 YYEEEE. There are 16 residues in the CDR3. Trimming took 0 bases from V and 1 from J, leaving 8 bases between them. The CDR3 spells CASSLGSGSYNSPLHF. The DNA for the CDR3 is TGTGCCAGCAGCTTGGGTTCGGGGTCCTATAATTCACCCCTCCACTTT.

The chain uses TRBV5-4 and TRBJ1-6; 8 bases agree with TRBD1. The CDR3 contains 14 residues. The germline V gene has CDR1 SGHNT and CDR2 YYREEE (reference sequence). Trimming at V came to 3 bases and at J to 9 bases, leaving 5 bases not matched to a gene. Here the CDR3 reads CASSSGQGSSPLHF. The CDR3 DNA reads TGTGCCAGCAGCTCTGGACAGGGAAGTTCACCCCTCCACTTT.

The J gene is TRBJ2-7, the V gene TRBV19, with D maybe TRBD2 (6 bases). The CDR3 extends over 13 amino acids. CDR1 is LNHDA and CDR2 is SQIVND in the germline V gene (reference sequence). Trimming took off 6 bases at V and 2 bases at J, with 11 bases between the two ends. CDR3 residues: CASSVAGPYEQYF. CDR3 DNA: TGTGCCAGTAGCGTCGCGGGACCCTACGAGCAGTACTTC.